Listed below are T cell receptor beta chains from one sample, sequenced in a study of T cells after yellow fever vaccination. TCRdb recomputed calls from the 5' RACE reads with MiXCR, one row per CDR3 protein. The sample has 400,000 to 450,000 distinct CDR3 sequences, over 15% seen once. Sequences were derived from PBMCs, sampled before the yellow fever booster vaccination. Source of these receptors: a man younger than 35 who received the YFV17D yellow fever vaccine. Each CDR3 is given with its conserved first and last residue. The D gene is left open where the match is weak. For some rows the clone size is stated as once, few or many, or as a class when expanded; others skip it.

d_call	j_call	v_call	cdr3_length	clone_size	cdr3_nt	cdr3_aa
NA	TRBJ2-1	TRBV5-1	15	many	TGCGCCAGCAGCTTCCAGAGCGGCTCCTACAATGAGCAGTTCTTC	CASSFQSGSYNEQFF
NA	TRBJ2-7	TRBV7-8	17	NA	TGTGCCAGCAGCTTAGCCTTTGCAGGGTCGGTCGTCTACGAGCAGTACTTC	CASSLAFAGSVVYEQYF
NA	TRBJ1-1	TRBV5-4	15	few	TGTGCCAGCAGCTTCGCCGGTTCCGCGGGCGCTGAAGCTTTCTTT	CASSFAGSAGAEAFF
NA	TRBJ2-5	TRBV20-1	14	few	TGCAGTGCTAGAGACGTCAGTCGGCAAGAGACCCAGTACTTC	CSARDVSRQETQYF
NA	TRBJ2-4	TRBV6-6	13	few	TGTGCCAGCAGTTACGAGGGGAAAAACATTCAGTACTTC	CASSYEGKNIQYF
NA	TRBJ2-1	TRBV4-3	17	few	TGCGCCAGCAGCCCCAAGCGTGGGGACCTCTCCTACAATGAGCAGTTCTTC	CASSPKRGDLSYNEQFF
TRBD1	TRBJ2-3	TRBV10-3	17	few	TGTGCCATCAGCTCCCCTCCCGGGACAGGGAGCACAGATACGCAGTATTTT	CAISSPPGTGSTDTQYF
NA	TRBJ2-7	TRBV30	13	few	TGTGCCTGGAGTGTACAAGGAGGCTACGAGCAGTACTTC	CAWSVQGGYEQYF
TRBD1	TRBJ1-2	TRBV4-3	16	NA	TGCGCCAGCAGCCAAGTAGCAGCAGGGGGAAACTATGGCTACACCTTC	CASSQVAAGGNYGYTF
NA	TRBJ2-7	TRBV27	14	few	TGTGCCAGCAGTGTTGGCGGGGACTCCTACGAGCAGTACTTC	CASSVGGDSYEQYF
TRBD1	TRBJ1-1	TRBV10-3	15	few	TGTGCCATCACCCCCCGGACAGGGGTGAACACTGAAGCTTTCTTT	CAITPRTGVNTEAFF
NA	TRBJ1-1	TRBV7-9	13	NA	TGTGCCAGCAGCCTTGGGTTGGAGACTGAAGCTTTCTTT	CASSLGLETEAFF
TRBD2	TRBJ2-1	TRBV20-1	15	few	TGCAGTGCTAGACTAGCGGGGGTTTCGTACAATGAGCAGTTCTTC	CSARLAGVSYNEQFF
NA	TRBJ1-2	TRBV3-1	14	NA	TGTGCCAGCAGTCAAAGACATCTGACTCATGGCTACACCTTC	CASSQRHLTHGYTF
NA	TRBJ2-4	TRBV18	13	NA	TGTGCCAGCTCACCCGAGGACAGAAACATTCAGTACTTC	CASSPEDRNIQYF
TRBD2	TRBJ2-1	TRBV19	14	many	TGTGCCAGCACAGGACTAGCGGGGTACAATGAGCAGTTCTTC	CASTGLAGYNEQFF
NA	TRBJ2-3	TRBV12-5	14	few	TGTGCTAGTGGTTTGGCCCCCGGGTCGGATACGCAGTATTTT	CASGLAPGSDTQYF
TRBD2	TRBJ2-7	TRBV12-3/TRBV12-4	14	NA	TGTGCCAGCACCAGTAGCGGGGGATTTTACGAGCAGTACTTC	CASTSSGGFYEQYF
NA	TRBJ2-3	TRBV7-7	14	NA	TGTGCTAGCAGCCCGGACCGGAGGTCAGATACGCAGTATTTT	CASSPDRRSDTQYF
NA	TRBJ1-3	TRBV6-5	12	NA	TGTGCCAGCGTAAGCTCTGGAAACACCATATATTTT	CASVSSGNTIYF
TRBD2	TRBJ2-1	TRBV7-6	16	few	TGTGCCAGCAGCTTAAGGGGACTAGCGGGGGTCAATGAGCAGTTCTTC	CASSLRGLAGVNEQFF
NA	TRBJ2-3	TRBV3-1	15	NA	TGTGCCAGCAGCCAAGGCGACAAATACACAGATACGCAGTATTTT	CASSQGDKYTDTQYF
NA	TRBJ2-1	TRBV6-5	12	few	TGTGCCAGCAGTTATGACGGGGGCCCGCAGTTCTTC	CASSYDGGPQFF
TRBD1	TRBJ2-3	TRBV5-4	14	NA	TGTGCCAGCAGCTTAACGGACAGGGCAGATACGCAGTATTTT	CASSLTDRADTQYF
NA	TRBJ1-4	TRBV7-2	13	NA	TGTGCCAGCAGCTCTGGGGCAAATGAAAAACTGTTTTTT	CASSSGANEKLFF
NA	TRBJ2-3	TRBV29-1	12	NA	TGCAGCGTTGCTCTAGCCACAGATACGCAGTATTTT	CSVALATDTQYF
NA	TRBJ2-2	TRBV29-1	14	NA	TGCAGCGTGGGGCAGGGAGGATTGACCGGGGAGCTGTTTTTT	CSVGQGGLTGELFF
NA	TRBJ2-2	TRBV6-5	15	few	TGTGCCAGCACTAAAGGGCAGCCCAACACCGGGGAGCTGTTTTTT	CASTKGQPNTGELFF
TRBD1	TRBJ1-2	TRBV5-6	15	few	TGTGCCAGCAGCTTGTTAGGGACAGCTAACTATGGCTACACCTTC	CASSLLGTANYGYTF
NA	TRBJ2-1	TRBV6-5	16	NA	TGTGCCAGCAGTTACTCTGCGGACGACGGAGGGGATGAGCAGTTCTTC	CASSYSADDGGDEQFF
NA	TRBJ1-2	TRBV4-3	14	NA	TGCGCCAGCAGCCACCTCCCCCCCCGCAGAGGCTACACCTTC	CASSHLPPRRGYTF
NA	TRBJ2-6	TRBV7-3	17	few	TGTGCCAGCAGCTTAACTTCCGGGGCACCTGGGGCCAACGTCCTGACTTTC	CASSLTSGAPGANVLTF
TRBD1	TRBJ2-1	TRBV11-2	16	few	TGTGCCAGCAGCCAGTCTGCCGGGACCAACAGGGGTGAGCAGTTCTTC	CASSQSAGTNRGEQFF
NA	TRBJ1-2	TRBV6-5	13	few	TGTGCCAGCGCCTTAGGGGTAGTCTATGGCTACACCTTC	CASALGVVYGYTF
TRBD1	TRBJ2-3	TRBV20-1	14	NA	TGCAGTGCCAGATCTCACAGGGGGCAAGATACGCAGTATTTT	CSARSHRGQDTQYF
NA	TRBJ2-1	TRBV7-9	15	few	TGTGCCAGCAGCAGACCGGGACTGCAGAACAATGAGCAGTTCTTC	CASSRPGLQNNEQFF
NA	TRBJ1-4	TRBV6-5	14	NA	TGTGCCAGCAGCCAGACAGCAACTAATGAAAAACTGTTTTTT	CASSQTATNEKLFF
NA	TRBJ1-2	TRBV3-1	16	NA	TGTGCCAGCAGCCAAGGGCTGACAGGAGCCAACTATGGCTACACCTTC	CASSQGLTGANYGYTF
TRBD2	TRBJ2-3	TRBV20-1	14	NA	TGCAGTGCAAAAAGCGGGGGGGCCGGAGATACGCAGTATTTT	CSAKSGGAGDTQYF
NA	TRBJ2-1	TRBV5-1	17	NA	TGCGCCAGCAGCTTGGCCTATGACTCGGCTGGTTACAATGAGCAGTTCTTC	CASSLAYDSAGYNEQFF
NA	TRBJ1-4	TRBV6-1	14	many	TGTGCCAGCAGCAAGAGGGCAACTAATGAAAAACTGTTTTTT	CASSKRATNEKLFF
NA	TRBJ2-1	TRBV7-9	17	NA	TGTGCCAGCAGCTTACGATTCTACCGGGACCCCCCGGGGGAGCAGTTCTTC	CASSLRFYRDPPGEQFF
NA	TRBJ2-7	TRBV7-2	15	few	TGTGCCAGCAGCTTAGCAGGGTTGAGCGCCTACGAGCAGTACTTC	CASSLAGLSAYEQYF
TRBD2	TRBJ2-2	TRBV5-1	16	NA	TGCGCCAGCAGCTACCTAGCGGGGGGGCCGACCGGGGAGCTGTTTTTT	CASSYLAGGPTGELFF
NA	TRBJ2-7	TRBV6-5	15	NA	TGTGCCAGCAGTCCGTGGGGGACATTAGGCTACGAGCAGTACTTC	CASSPWGTLGYEQYF
NA	TRBJ1-3	TRBV6-5	17	NA	TGTGCCAGCAGTAGAGGGGGAATTTCCTCGGCTAGAAACACCATATATTTT	CASSRGGISSARNTIYF
NA	TRBJ1-5	TRBV6-5	13	NA	TGTGCCACTTGGCGAGGTTCGGGCCAGCCCCAGCATTTT	CATWRGSGQPQHF
NA	TRBJ1-6	TRBV7-2	14	NA	TGTGCCAGCAGCTTAGACGGCGGCGGGTCACCCCTCCACTTT	CASSLDGGGSPLHF
NA	TRBJ2-1	TRBV7-6	12	NA	TGTGCCAGCAGTCAGGGGTTCAATGAGCAGTTCTTC	CASSQGFNEQFF
NA	TRBJ2-1	TRBV12-3/TRBV12-4	14	NA	TGTGCCAGCAGAACAGGGTTCTCCTACAATGAGCAGTTCTTC	CASRTGFSYNEQFF
TRBD2	TRBJ2-3	TRBV20-1	14	few	TGCAGTGCTAGACGGACTAGTGACTCTGATACGCAGTATTTT	CSARRTSDSDTQYF